The present T cell receptor beta chain was sequenced within a study of T-cell memory formation after mild COVID-19. TCRdb independently ran MiXCR on the 5' RACE reads; one entry per CDR3 protein. Among about 200,000 distinct CDR3 sequences, around 8.8% were seen once, and the ten largest hold roughly 3.5%. Germline CDR1 reads SGHTA; CDR2 reads FQGNSA. V lost 1 base and J lost 0, with 16 bases in between. The CDR3 is made up of 19 amino acids. The clonotype was recovered from a man aged 18 to 30 who had mild COVID-19 (a few samples of this study predate the infection). Cell type and time point are not known. This sequence joins TRBV7-2 and TRBJ1-6; a possible D gene is TRBD1 (5 bases). Material: PBMCs or a T cell subset sorted from them (not recorded which). The CDR3 region has the DNA TGTGCCAGCAGCTTAGGGGACGGGCGGATTAGCTCCTATAATTCACCCCTCCACTTT. Amino acids: CASSLGDGRISSYNSPLHF.